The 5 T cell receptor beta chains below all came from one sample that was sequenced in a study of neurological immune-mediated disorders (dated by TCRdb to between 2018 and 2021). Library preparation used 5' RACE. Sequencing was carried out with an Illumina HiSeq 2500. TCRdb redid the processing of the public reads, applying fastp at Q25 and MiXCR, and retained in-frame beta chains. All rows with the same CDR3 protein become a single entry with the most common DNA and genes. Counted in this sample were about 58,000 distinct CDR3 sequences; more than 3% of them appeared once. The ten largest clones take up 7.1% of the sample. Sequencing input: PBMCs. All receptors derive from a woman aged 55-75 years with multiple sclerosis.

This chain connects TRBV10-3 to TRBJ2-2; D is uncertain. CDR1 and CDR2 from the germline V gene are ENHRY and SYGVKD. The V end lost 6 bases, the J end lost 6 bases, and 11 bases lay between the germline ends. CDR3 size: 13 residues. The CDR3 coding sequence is TGTGCCATCAGATTACAGCGATCCGGGGAGCTGTTTTTT. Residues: CAIRLQRSGELFF.

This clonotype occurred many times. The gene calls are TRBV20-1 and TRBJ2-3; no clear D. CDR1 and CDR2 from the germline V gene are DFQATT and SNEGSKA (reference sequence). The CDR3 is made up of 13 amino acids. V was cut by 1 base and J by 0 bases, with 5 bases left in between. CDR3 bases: TGCAGTGCTAGAGGGGTGAGCACAGATACGCAGTATTTT. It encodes CSARGVSTDTQYF.

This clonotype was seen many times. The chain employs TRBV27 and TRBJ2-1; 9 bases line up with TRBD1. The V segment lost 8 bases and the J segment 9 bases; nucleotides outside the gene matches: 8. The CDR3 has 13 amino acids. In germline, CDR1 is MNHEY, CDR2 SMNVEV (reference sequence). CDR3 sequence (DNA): TGTGCCAGCGGTTGGACAGGGGTGCGTGAGCAGTTCTTC. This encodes CASGWTGVREQFF.

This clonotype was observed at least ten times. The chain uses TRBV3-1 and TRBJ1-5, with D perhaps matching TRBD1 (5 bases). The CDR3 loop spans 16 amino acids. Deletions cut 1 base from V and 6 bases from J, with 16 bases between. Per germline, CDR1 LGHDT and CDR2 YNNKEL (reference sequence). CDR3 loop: CASSQGLPVGGQPQHF. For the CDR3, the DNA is TGTGCCAGCAGCCAAGGTCTTCCAGTGGGGGGTCAGCCCCAGCATTTT.

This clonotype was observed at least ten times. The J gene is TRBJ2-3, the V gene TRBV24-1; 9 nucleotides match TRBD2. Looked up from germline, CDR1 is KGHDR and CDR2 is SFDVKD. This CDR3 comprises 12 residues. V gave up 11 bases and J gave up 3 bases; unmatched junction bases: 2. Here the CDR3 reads CASGGATDTQYF. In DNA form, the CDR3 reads TGTGCCAGCGGGGGGGCGACAGATACGCAGTATTTT.